This T cell receptor beta chain came from a study of OX40 agonist ivuxolimab in advanced cancers. Generated by immunoSEQ multiplex PCR, the TCRdb table keeps only in-frame clones and is missing some. The sample holds more than 85,000 clones; less than 95% are singletons and the top ten take around 1.5%. The CDR3 length is 16 residues. The germline gives CDR1 LNHDA, CDR2 SQIVND (reference sequence). V gave up 3 bases and J gave up 5 bases, with 20 bases separating them. The chain has TRBV19 and TRBJ2-7; the D gene is possibly TRBD1 (5 bases). This TCR was sampled from an adult with an advanced solid tumor such as melanoma, head and neck, liver or kidney cancer. Sequenced material: CD4+ or CD8+ T cells sorted from blood, taken in a trial of the OX40 agonist ivuxolimab. The CDR3 DNA reads TGTGCCAGTAGTATTTCCGCCCTGCAGGGTCTCCACGAGCAGTACTTC. Translating gives CASSISALQGLHEQYF.